This T cell receptor beta chain is drawn from a study of cytomegalovirus exposure and HLA in healthy donors. Both 60 Vbeta primers and 13 Jbeta primers went into the PCR. This table comes from immunoSEQ multiplex PCR, and its TCRdb copy is limited to in-frame clones, with some not included. The table shows some 200,000 clones, with around 80% occurring only once. Trimming took off 4 bases at V and 0 bases at J, with 11 bases between the two ends. CDR3 size: 14 residues. Germline CDR1 SGDLS, CDR2 YYNGEE. The source material was PBMCs. The genes are TRBV9 and TRBJ2-7; a possible D gene is TRBD2 (5 bases). This clonotype was obtained from a man between 18 and 29 years old in good health and CMV-seronegative. The CDR3 loop is CASSTDLASYEQYF. The CDR3 bases are TGTGCCAGCAGCACCGACCTAGCCTCCTACGAGCAGTACTTC.